One and the same sample provided the 6 T cell receptor beta chains below, sequenced in a study of blood T cell repertoires in COVID-19 (dated by TCRdb to 2020 to 2021). Library method: the immunoSEQ multiplex PCR assay. TCRdb re-hosts the immuneACCESS table, in-frame sequences only. Its copies lack some clones; in the studies checked, an unresolved V gene accounts for under half of them, and the cause for the rest is not known. Present in this sample are fewer than 200,000 clones, 84% of which were seen just once. Approximately 12% of the sample belongs to the ten largest clones. Input material: PBMCs or T cells enriched from blood (not recorded which). The receptors shown here come from a man aged 50-60 years who had recovered from COVID-19.

CDR3 in DNA: TGTGCCACCAGCAGAAGTCGGGACTTAAGCTCTGGGGCCAACGTCCTGACTTTC. Residues: CATSRSRDLSSGANVLTF. The chain combines TRBV15 with TRBJ2-6, with D possibly being TRBD2 (6 bases). V dropped 2 bases and J dropped 0 bases, with 14 bases sitting between them. Germline V CDR1 and CDR2: LNHNV, YYDKDF (reference sequence). There are 18 residues in the CDR3.

This clone was counted a few times. V gene TRBV4-2 combines with J gene TRBJ2-7; D may be TRBD1 (6 bases). V lost 0 bases, J lost 3 bases, and 9 bases lay in between. CDR1 and CDR2 (germline): LGHNA, YNFKEQ. The CDR3 has 14 residues. CDR3 in DNA: TGTGCCAGCAGCCAAGATTTGGACAGCTACGAGCAGTACTTC. Translated: CASSQDLDSYEQYF.

The CDR3 region is CASSRQQGIRETQYF. The CDR3 DNA sequence: TGTGCCAGCAGCCGTCAACAGGGTATTCGGGAGACCCAGTACTTC. The rearrangement uses TRBV7-2 and TRBJ2-5; D is perhaps TRBD1 (6 bases). Trimming pared 5 bases from V and 5 bases from J, leaving 18 bases between. CDR1 is SGHTA, CDR2 FQGNSA, per germline. The CDR3 contains 15 residues.

The CDR3 DNA reads as TGTGCCAGCAGCTTGCCTAGCGGGGACTCCTACAATGAGCAGTTCTTC. It translates to CASSLPSGDSYNEQFF. This chain connects TRBV5-4 to TRBJ2-1, with 9 nucleotides matching TRBD2. This CDR3 is built from 16 residues. Trimming removed 1 base from V and 0 bases from J; junction bases left unmatched: 2. Germline CDR1 is SGHNT and CDR2 is YYREEE (reference sequence).

The J gene is TRBJ2-1, the V gene TRBV14, with TRBD2 matching over 12 bases. Trimming cost V 4 bases and J 9 bases; bases outside gene matches: 10. Germline CDR1 reads SGHDN; CDR2 reads FVKESK. The CDR3 has 16 residues. The CDR3 DNA is TGTGCCAGCAGCCCCAGACCCCTAGCGGGGGGGGGTGAGCAGTTCTTC. As protein: CASSPRPLAGGGEQFF.

This chain uses TRBV5-1 with TRBJ1-6, with D possibly TRBD1 on 5 matching bases. The CDR3 has 14 amino acids. The germline gives CDR1 SGHRS, CDR2 YFSETQ. V lost 0 bases, J lost 4 bases, and 5 bases lay in between. The CDR3 loop is CASSLGQYNSPLHF. The CDR3 DNA is TGCGCCAGCAGCTTGGGACAGTATAATTCACCCCTCCACTTT.